This passage covers 21 T cell receptor delta chains from one sample sequenced in a study of Vδ1+ human thymocytes. For these TCRs, the target antigens are not known. Overall study results and limits: Highly polyclonal TRG and TRD repertoires with Gaussian CDR3 length distributions appeared in thymus.

RNA was extracted from the cells and then reverse transcribed. Pooled V-gene forward primers with one constant-region reverse primer generated the CDR3 amplicons by multiplex PCR. TCRdb re-called clones from the multiplex PCR reads using CATT. The sample holds 80,000 or so delta-chain clones; around 30% are singletons and the top ten take over 0.2%. The material sequenced was Vdelta1+ gamma-delta thymocytes from the thymus. Noted subset: FACS-sorted CD3+ TCRalphabeta- TCRVdelta1+ TCRVdelta2- thymocytes. The receptors shown here come from a boy younger than two who had congenital heart surgery.

The chain joins TRDV1 to TRDJ1, with 8 bases lining up with TRDD2. Trimming took 3 bases from V and 6 from J; bases not matched to a gene: 27. Germline V CDR1 and CDR2: TSWWSYY, QGS. The CDR3 runs 21 residues. The CDR3 protein is CALGDMIFLPVAGNRAYKLIF. In DNA form, the CDR3 reads TGTGCTCTTGGGGATATGATCTTCCTACCCGTGGCTGGGAACCGGGCGTATAAACTCATCTTT.

This clone appeared a single time. The chain is built from TRDV1 and TRDJ1; 11 nucleotides line up with TRDD3. The CDR3 is 23 residues long. CDR1 and CDR2 from the germline V gene are TSWWSYY and QGS. V gave up 3 bases and J gave up 2 bases; unmatched junction bases: 26. CDR3: CALGERCPSPSMNGGYGTDKLIF. As DNA, the CDR3 is TGTGCTCTTGGGGAGCGATGTCCTAGTCCCTCAATGAATGGGGGATACGGGACCGATAAACTCATCTTT.

This clone has only a few counts. V and J are TRDV1 and TRDJ1; 9 nucleotides line up with TRDD3. This CDR3 contains 17 residues. V shed 0 bases and J 1 base; nucleotides not matched to a gene: 6. Looked up from germline, CDR1 is TSWWSYY and CDR2 is QGS. The CDR3 loop reads CALGELATGGSTDKLIF. The CDR3 DNA follows: TGTGCTCTTGGGGAACTGGCCACTGGGGGAAGCACCGATAAACTCATCTTT.

V usage is TRDV1 and J usage is TRDJ1; TRDD2 might be the D (6 bases). Per the germline V gene, CDR1 is TSWWSYY and CDR2 is QGS. The germline V and J ends were trimmed by 2 bases and 0 bases, with 40 bases remaining between them. The CDR3 has 25 residues. The CDR3, as DNA: TGTGCTCTTGGGGAATGTACGGTTCCTTCCCTACGAGACGATAAGCCCAGGGGGTACACCGATAAACTCATCTTT. Translating it yields CALGECTVPSLRDDKPRGYTDKLIF.

This clone appeared a few times. This sample also contains other DNA sequences that code for the same CDR3. The chain joins TRDV1 to TRDJ1; 9 nucleotides align to TRDD3. The CDR3 sequence is 22 residues long. The germline V gene has CDR1 TSWWSYY and CDR2 QGS. V lost 0 bases, J lost 0 bases, and 20 bases stayed unmatched. DNA for the CDR3: TGTGCTCTTGGGGAACTTCTTCCTTCCTGTTGCACTGGGGGAATCTACACCGATAAACTCATCTTT. Protein: CALGELLPSCCTGGIYTDKLIF.

This clone was counted only a few times. The chain links TRDV1 to TRDJ1; 10 positions agree with TRDD3. This CDR3 comprises 20 residues. Trimming removed 0 bases from V and 3 bases from J; junction bases left unmatched: 16. Germline values: CDR1 TSWWSYY, CDR2 QGS. The CDR3 sequence: CALGELRHWGIFGSPDKLIF. In DNA form, the CDR3 reads TGTGCTCTTGGGGAACTGCGCCACTGGGGGATTTTTGGGTCCCCCGATAAACTCATCTTT.

This sequence joins TRDV1 and TRDJ1; D perhaps matches TRDD3 (5 bases). V was pared by 5 bases and J by 0 bases, with 19 bases between. The CDR3 contains 17 residues. Germline CDR1 reads TSWWSYY; CDR2 reads QGS. Written as DNA, the CDR3 is TGTGCTCTTGGGTTAACTACGGACGGGGGGTACACCGATAAACTCATCTTT. This encodes CALGLTTDGGYTDKLIF.

The rearrangement uses TRDV2 and TRDJ1; 10 bases map to TRDD3. The germline gives CDR1 GEAIGNYY, CDR2 EKD. The V segment lost 5 bases and the J segment 3 bases; nucleotides outside the gene matches: 11. This CDR3 is built from 16 residues. CDR3 residues: CACASIGGYIADKLIF. In DNA, the CDR3 is TGTGCCTGTGCTTCTATTGGGGGATACATCGCCGATAAACTCATCTTT.

This clone has more than one count but fewer than ten. This rearrangement joins TRDV1 to TRDJ1, with 8 positions matching TRDD3. V gave up 0 bases and J gave up 0 bases; unmatched junction bases: 21. The CDR3 length is 22 residues. The V gene's germline CDR1 is TSWWSYY and CDR2 QGS. For the CDR3, the DNA is TGTGCTCTTGGGGAACTAGTCCCCCCTTACTGGGGGCCATCCCTGTACACCGATAAACTCATCTTT. Protein sequence: CALGELVPPYWGPSLYTDKLIF.

This clone was seen a handful of times. The genes are TRDV3 and TRDJ1, with 7 positions matching TRDD3. J lost 0 bases, V lost 2 bases, and 15 bases had no gene match. This CDR3 has 17 amino acids. Germline CDR1 is TVYSNPD and CDR2 is GDNSRS (reference sequence). CDR3 sequence: CAFFGGRPQTYTDKLIF. For the CDR3, the DNA is TGTGCCTTTTTTGGGGGAAGACCACAAACGTACACCGATAAACTCATCTTT.

The chain combines TRDV1 with TRDJ1, with TRDD3 matching over 12 bases. The CDR3 loop spans 16 amino acids. Germline trimming cut 9 bases from V and 8 bases from J; bases unmatched to any gene: 16. The germline CDR1 and CDR2 sequences are TSWWSYY and QGS. The DNA of the CDR3 is TGTGCTCTCACCTACGTAGGACTGGGGGATACTCGAAAACTCATCTTT. Protein product: CALTYVGLGDTRKLIF.

As concerns this clone: At one of its ends the junction is not consistent with the germline gene, which may arise from a read error. This rearrangement joins TRDV1 to TRDJ1, with TRDD3 matching over 8 bases. The CDR3 covers 18 residues. CDR1 is TSWWSYY and CDR2 is QGS in the germline V gene. CDR3 protein: CALGDPPTLRGYTDRLIF. The CDR3, as DNA: TGTGCTCTTGGGGACCCTCCTACACTCAGGGGATACACCGATAGACTCATCTTT.

The chain carries TRDV1 and TRDJ1; possibly TRDD3 for D (6 bases). The germline V and J ends were trimmed by 2 bases and 0 bases, with 22 bases remaining between them. The CDR3 runs 19 residues. CDR1 is TSWWSYY and CDR2 is QGS in the germline V gene. For the CDR3, the DNA is TGTGCTCTTGGGGAATCGATGAGGCGCTGGGGATCTTACACCGATAAACTCATCTTT. Translating it yields CALGESMRRWGSYTDKLIF.

The rearrangement joins TRDV1 to TRDJ1, with 8 bases aligning to TRDD3. The J segment lost 0 bases and the V segment lost 1 base, leaving 19 bases of the junction unmatched. This CDR3 comprises 21 residues. Germline V gene data show CDR1 as TSWWSYY and CDR2 as QGS. The CDR3 sequence is CALGEPTEWGMGIPYTDKLIF. The CDR3 nucleotides are TGTGCTCTTGGGGAACCTACAGAGTGGGGGATGGGGATCCCGTACACCGATAAACTCATCTTT.

In this sample, this clone turned up a few times. This chain uses TRDV1 with TRDJ1, with no clear D. The length of the CDR3 is 17 residues. With 0 bases removed from V and 2 bases from J, the gap between germline ends came to 16 bases. Germline loops: CDR1 TSWWSYY, CDR2 QGS. In DNA form, the CDR3 reads TGTGCTCTTGGGGAACTTTGTTTTTACGGGTGGACCGATAAACTCATCTTT. Translated: CALGELCFYGWTDKLIF.

As concerns this clone: The sample has other DNA sequences that encode this CDR3 too. The chain has TRDV1 and TRDJ1, with 12 bases lining up with TRDD3. CDR3 size: 24 residues. The germline V gene has CDR1 TSWWSYY and CDR2 QGS. J was trimmed by 0 bases and V by 0 bases; bases with no gene match: 23. The CDR3 sequence: CALGELFAWADLGDTRLDTDKLIF. The DNA of the CDR3 is TGTGCTCTTGGGGAACTTTTTGCCTGGGCGGACCTGGGGGATACGCGTCTGGACACCGATAAACTCATCTTT.

The V gene is TRDV1, the J gene TRDJ1, with 7 bases matching TRDD2. The CDR3 spans 18 residues. The J segment lost 0 bases and the V segment lost 0 bases, leaving 10 bases of the junction unmatched. Germline lookup yields CDR1 TSWWSYY and CDR2 QGS. CDR3 region: CALGELLPHLYHTDKLIF. CDR3 DNA sequence: TGTGCTCTTGGGGAACTCCTTCCTCACCTGTACCACACCGATAAACTCATCTTT.

The chain recombines TRDV1 with TRDJ1, with D possibly being TRDD3 (5 bases). Germline loops: CDR1 TSWWSYY, CDR2 QGS. The CDR3 is 16 residues long. Trimming cost V 4 bases and J 0 bases, with 15 bases left between them. DNA for the CDR3: TGTGCTCTTGGGGTGTCTACGCCTGGGTACACCGATAAACTCATCTTT. Protein: CALGVSTPGYTDKLIF.

The chain joins TRDV1 to TRDJ1, with 8 bases matching TRDD3. The CDR3 has 19 amino acids. Germline CDR1 and CDR2: TSWWSYY and QGS. Trimming removed 1 base from V and 10 bases from J; junction bases left unmatched: 23. The DNA of the CDR3 is TGTGCTCTTGGGGAACCGATCCTACGCGGGGATACTGGGTCCCTGCTACTCATCTTT. It codes for CALGEPILRGDTGSLLLIF.

The chain combines TRDV1 with TRDJ1; D possibly corresponds to TRDD2 (5 bases). Trimming removed 0 bases at V and 0 bases at J, with 14 bases between. The germline gives CDR1 TSWWSYY, CDR2 QGS. The CDR3 has 17 amino acids. The DNA for the CDR3 is TGTGCTCTTGGGGAACTACACTTCCCCTGGAACACCGATAAACTCATCTTT. Residues: CALGELHFPWNTDKLIF.

The chain recombines TRDV1 with TRDJ1; TRDD1 might be the D (6 bases). The CDR3 length is 20 residues. Germline V gene data show CDR1 as TSWWSYY and CDR2 as QGS. Trimming took off 2 bases at V and 3 bases at J, with 28 bases between the two ends. CDR3 sequence (DNA): TGTGCTCTTGGGGAATCCCTACCAATAGTGCGTTCGAGGGATTCCGATAAACTCATCTTT. Translating gives CALGESLPIVRSRDSDKLIF.